This is a list of T cell receptor beta chains from one sample in a study of T cells expressing NK-cell markers. Following a re-call of the 5' RACE reads, TCRdb has one entry per CDR3 protein and lacks DNA. This sample lists 150,000 or so distinct CDR3 sequences; its ten largest clones have roughly 35%. Sequenced material: blood T cells: a sorted CD56 or NKG2C T cell subset, CD4+ or CD8+ T cells, or bulk PBMC T cells (not recorded which). These TCRs come from a woman between 45 and 60 years old in good health. The CDR3 runs from the conserved cysteine through the conserved F or W. Fields, in order: J gene, V gene, CDR3 protein.

j_call: TRBJ1-6; v_call: TRBV20-1; cdr3_aa: CSAAASGASLHF
j_call: TRBJ2-7; v_call: TRBV27; cdr3_aa: CASSLSGLAGGSYEQYF
j_call: TRBJ2-3; v_call: TRBV12-3/TRBV12-4; cdr3_aa: CASSLASPDTQYF
j_call: TRBJ2-2; v_call: TRBV30; cdr3_aa: CAWRTTSETGELFF
j_call: TRBJ2-1; v_call: TRBV7-9; cdr3_aa: CASSLELGGKYNEQFF
j_call: TRBJ2-7; v_call: TRBV7-9; cdr3_aa: CASSLALGFYYEQYF
j_call: TRBJ2-1; v_call: TRBV20-1; cdr3_aa: CSAREGTASYNEQFF
j_call: TRBJ2-2; v_call: TRBV7-8; cdr3_aa: CASSLGYIGELFF
j_call: TRBJ2-5; v_call: TRBV10-3; cdr3_aa: CAIARTGQTETQYF
j_call: TRBJ2-3; v_call: TRBV4-2; cdr3_aa: CASSQNVGADTQYF
j_call: TRBJ2-3; v_call: TRBV3-1; cdr3_aa: CASSQESGGTDTQYF